This T cell receptor beta chain came from a study of blood T cell repertoires in COVID-19. Looking at the study overall: Whether acute or convalescent, the COVID-19 samples came from the United States, Italy and Spain. T cells, B-cell-depleted T cells, or PBMCs provided the cDNA or gDNA that served as material.

The germline V gene encodes CDR1 SGDLS and CDR2 YYNGEE. The CDR3 runs to 16 residues. With 0 bases removed from V and 4 bases from J, the gap between germline ends came to 16 bases. Original methodology: Reference gene primers were amplified, and this amplification served to estimate nucleated cell counts. The method was immunoSEQ multiplex PCR; TCRdb's version includes in-frame clones alone and lacks a portion of them. D and trimming come from the DNA, and the V and J calls and clone size come from that table. The sample consists of 57,000 or so clones, almost 90% of them appearing once. The sequence derives from a woman aged 45-65 years with active or convalescent COVID-19. The sample comprised peripheral blood. The rearrangement links TRBV9 to TRBJ2-5; a weak D match, TRBD2 (6 bases). CDR3 in DNA: TGTGCCAGCAGCGTAGGGGTAGCGGATGCGAGAGAGACCCAGTACTTC. This codes for CASSVGVADARETQYF.